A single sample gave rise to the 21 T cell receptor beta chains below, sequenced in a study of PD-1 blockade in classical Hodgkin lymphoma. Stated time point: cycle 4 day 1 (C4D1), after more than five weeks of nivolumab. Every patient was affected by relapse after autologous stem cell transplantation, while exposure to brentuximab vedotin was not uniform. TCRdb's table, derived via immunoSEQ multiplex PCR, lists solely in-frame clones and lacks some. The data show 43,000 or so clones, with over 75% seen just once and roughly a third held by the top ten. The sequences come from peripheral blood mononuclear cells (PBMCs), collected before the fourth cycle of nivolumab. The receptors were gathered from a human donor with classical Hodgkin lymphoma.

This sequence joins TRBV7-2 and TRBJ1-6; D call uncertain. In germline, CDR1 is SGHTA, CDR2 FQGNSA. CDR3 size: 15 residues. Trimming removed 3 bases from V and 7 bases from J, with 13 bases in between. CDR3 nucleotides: TGTGCCAGCAGCTTCGCCCTGCCTTTCAATTCACCCCTCCACTTT. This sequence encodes CASSFALPFNSPLHF.

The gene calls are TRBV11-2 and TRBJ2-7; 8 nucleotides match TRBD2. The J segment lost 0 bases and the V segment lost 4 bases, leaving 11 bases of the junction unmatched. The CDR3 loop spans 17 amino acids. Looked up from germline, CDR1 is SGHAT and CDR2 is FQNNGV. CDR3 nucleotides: TGTGCCAGCAGCTCACCATATAGCGGGGAGAGCTCCTACGAGCAGTACTTC. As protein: CASSSPYSGESSYEQYF. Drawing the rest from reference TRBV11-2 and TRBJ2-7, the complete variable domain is EAGVAQSPRYKIIEKRQSVAFWCNPISGHATLYWYQQILGQGPKLLIQFQNNGVVDDSQLPKDRFSAERLKGVDSTLKIQPAKLEDSAVYLCASSSPYSGESSYEQYFGPGTRLTVT.

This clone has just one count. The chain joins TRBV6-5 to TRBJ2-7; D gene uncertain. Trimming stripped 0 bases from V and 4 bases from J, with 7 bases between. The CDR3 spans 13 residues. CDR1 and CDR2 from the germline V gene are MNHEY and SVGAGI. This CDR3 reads CASSYSGSYEQYF. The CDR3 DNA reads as TGTGCCAGCAGTTACTCGGGTAGTTACGAGCAGTACTTC.

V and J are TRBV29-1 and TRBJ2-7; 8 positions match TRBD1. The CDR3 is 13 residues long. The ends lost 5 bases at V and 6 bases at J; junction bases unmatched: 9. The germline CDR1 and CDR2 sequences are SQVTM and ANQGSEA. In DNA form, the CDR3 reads TGCAGCGTTACTGGGACAGGTTTAGGCGAGCAGTACTTC. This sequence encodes CSVTGTGLGEQYF.

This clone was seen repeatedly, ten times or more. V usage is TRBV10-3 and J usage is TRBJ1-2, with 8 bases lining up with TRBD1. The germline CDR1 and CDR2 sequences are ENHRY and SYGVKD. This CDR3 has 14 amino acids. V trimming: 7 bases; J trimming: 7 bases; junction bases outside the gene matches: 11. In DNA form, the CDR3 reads TGTGCCATCACTAACCCCGGGACAGGACTTGGCTACACCTTC. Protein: CAITNPGTGLGYTF.

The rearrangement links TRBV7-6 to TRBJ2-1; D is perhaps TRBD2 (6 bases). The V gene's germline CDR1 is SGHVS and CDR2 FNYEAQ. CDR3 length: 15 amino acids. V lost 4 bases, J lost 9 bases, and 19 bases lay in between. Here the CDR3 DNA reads TGTGCCAGCAGCTCTGGGACTGGGGTATTTTTTGAGCAGTTCTTC. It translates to CASSSGTGVFFEQFF. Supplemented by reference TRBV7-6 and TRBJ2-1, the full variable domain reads GAGVSQSPRYKVTKRGQDVALRCDPISGHVSLYWYRQALGQGPEFLTYFNYEAQQDKSGLPNDRFSAERPEGSISTLTIQRTEQRDSAMYRCASSSGTGVFFEQFFGPGTRLTVL.

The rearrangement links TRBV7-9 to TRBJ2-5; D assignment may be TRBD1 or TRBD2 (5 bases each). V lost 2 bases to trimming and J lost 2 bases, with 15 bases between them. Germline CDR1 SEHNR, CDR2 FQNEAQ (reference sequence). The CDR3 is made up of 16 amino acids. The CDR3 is CASSLHIGTRQETQYF. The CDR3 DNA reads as TGTGCCAGCAGCTTACATATCGGGACCCGGCAAGAGACCCAGTACTTC.

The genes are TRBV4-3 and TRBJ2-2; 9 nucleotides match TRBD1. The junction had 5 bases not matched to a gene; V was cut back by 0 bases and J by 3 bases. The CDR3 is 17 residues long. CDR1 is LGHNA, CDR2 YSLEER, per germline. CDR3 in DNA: TGCGCCAGCAGCCAAGAGAGGGGACAGGGTTACACCGGGGAGCTGTTTTTT. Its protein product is CASSQERGQGYTGELFF.

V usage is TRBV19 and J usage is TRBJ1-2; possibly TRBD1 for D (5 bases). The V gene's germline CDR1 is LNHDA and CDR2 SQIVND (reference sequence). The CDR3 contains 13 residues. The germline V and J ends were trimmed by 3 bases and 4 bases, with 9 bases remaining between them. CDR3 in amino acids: CASSIGTAYGYTF. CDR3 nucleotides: TGTGCCAGTAGTATCGGGACGGCCTATGGCTACACCTTC.

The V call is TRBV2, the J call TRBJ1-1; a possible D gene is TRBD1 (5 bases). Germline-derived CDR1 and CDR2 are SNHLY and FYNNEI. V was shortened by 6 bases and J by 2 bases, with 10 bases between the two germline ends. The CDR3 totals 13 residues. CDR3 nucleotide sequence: TGTGCCAGCAGGGTGCAGGGAAACACTGAAGCTTTCTTT. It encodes CASRVQGNTEAFF.

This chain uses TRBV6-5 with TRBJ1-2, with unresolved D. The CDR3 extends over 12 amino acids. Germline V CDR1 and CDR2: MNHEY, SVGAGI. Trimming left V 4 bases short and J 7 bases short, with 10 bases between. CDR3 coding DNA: TGTGCCAGCAGTTCCTCGTCCGGTGGCTACACCTTC. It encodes CASSSSSGGYTF.

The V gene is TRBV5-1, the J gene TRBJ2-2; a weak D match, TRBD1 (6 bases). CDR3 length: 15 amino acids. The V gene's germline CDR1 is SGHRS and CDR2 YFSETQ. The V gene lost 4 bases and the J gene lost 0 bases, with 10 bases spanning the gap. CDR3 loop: CASSLQGPNTGELFF. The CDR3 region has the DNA TGCGCCAGCAGCCTACAGGGTCCGAACACCGGGGAGCTGTTTTTT.

CDR3 residues: CASSPGTGDSIYQETQYF. The CDR3 DNA is TGTGCCAGCAGCCCCGGGACAGGGGACTCCATCTACCAAGAGACCCAGTACTTC. This rearrangement joins TRBV28 to TRBJ2-5, with TRBD1 matching over 10 bases. Germline CDR1 is MDHEN and CDR2 is SYDVKM. This CDR3 is built from 18 residues. J lost 0 bases, V lost 6 bases, and 13 bases had no gene match.

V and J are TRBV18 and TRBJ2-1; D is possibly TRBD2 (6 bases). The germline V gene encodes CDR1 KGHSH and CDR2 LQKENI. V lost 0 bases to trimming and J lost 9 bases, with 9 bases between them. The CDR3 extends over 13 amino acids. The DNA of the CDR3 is TGTGCCAGCTCACCACCGGGAGGCAGTGAGCAGTTCTTC. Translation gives CASSPPGGSEQFF.

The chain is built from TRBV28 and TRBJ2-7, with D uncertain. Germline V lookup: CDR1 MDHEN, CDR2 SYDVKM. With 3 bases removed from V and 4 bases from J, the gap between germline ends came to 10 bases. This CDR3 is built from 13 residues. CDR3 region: CASSLPAKYEQYF. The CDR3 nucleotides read TGTGCCAGCAGTTTGCCCGCGAAATACGAGCAGTACTTC. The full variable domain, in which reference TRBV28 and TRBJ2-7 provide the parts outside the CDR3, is DVKVTQSSRYLVKRTGEKVFLECVQDMDHENMFWYRQDPGLGLRLIYFSYDVKMKEKGDIPEGYSVSREKKERFSLILESASTNQTSMYLCASSLPAKYEQYFGPGTRLTVT.

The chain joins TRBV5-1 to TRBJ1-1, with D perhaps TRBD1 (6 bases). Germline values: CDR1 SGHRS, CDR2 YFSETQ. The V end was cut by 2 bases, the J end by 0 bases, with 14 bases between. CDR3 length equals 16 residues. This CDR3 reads CASSFLPGALNTEAFF. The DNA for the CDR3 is TGCGCCAGCAGCTTCCTCCCGGGGGCCCTGAACACTGAAGCTTTCTTT.

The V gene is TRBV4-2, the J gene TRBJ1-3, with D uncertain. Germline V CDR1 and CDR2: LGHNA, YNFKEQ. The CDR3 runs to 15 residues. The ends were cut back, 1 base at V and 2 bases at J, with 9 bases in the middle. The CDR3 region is CASSQGASTGNTIYF. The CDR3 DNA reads TGTGCCAGCAGCCAAGGCGCGAGCACTGGAAACACCATATATTTT.

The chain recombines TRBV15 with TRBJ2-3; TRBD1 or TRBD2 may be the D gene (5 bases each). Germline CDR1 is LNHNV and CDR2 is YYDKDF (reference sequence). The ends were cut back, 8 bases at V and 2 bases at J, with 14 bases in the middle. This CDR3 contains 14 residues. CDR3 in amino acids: CATRDGPVTDTQYF. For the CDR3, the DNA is TGTGCCACCCGGGACGGCCCCGTCACAGATACGCAGTATTTT.

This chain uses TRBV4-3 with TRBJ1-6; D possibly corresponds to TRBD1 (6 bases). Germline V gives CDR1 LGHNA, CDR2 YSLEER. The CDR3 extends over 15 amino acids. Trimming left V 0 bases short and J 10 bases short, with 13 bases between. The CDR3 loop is CASSQDIGGGSPLHF. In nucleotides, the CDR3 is TGCGCCAGCAGCCAAGATATAGGGGGAGGCTCACCCCTCCACTTT.

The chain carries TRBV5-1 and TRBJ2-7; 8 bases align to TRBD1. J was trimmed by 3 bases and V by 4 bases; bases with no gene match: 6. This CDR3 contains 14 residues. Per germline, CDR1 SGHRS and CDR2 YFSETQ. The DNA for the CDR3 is TGCGCCAGCAGCACAAGACAGGGGAACTACGAGCAGTACTTC. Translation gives CASSTRQGNYEQYF.

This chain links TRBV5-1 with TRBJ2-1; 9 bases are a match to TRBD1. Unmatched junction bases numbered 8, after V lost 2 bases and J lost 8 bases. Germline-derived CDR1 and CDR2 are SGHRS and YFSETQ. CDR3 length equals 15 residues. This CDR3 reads CASSFNDRGIHEQFF. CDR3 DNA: TGCGCCAGCAGCTTTAACGACAGGGGGATCCATGAGCAGTTCTTC.